The T cell receptor (beta chain) under discussion was sequenced for a study of Ad26.COV2.S vaccination and SARS-CoV-2 variants (dated by TCRdb to the early 2020s). Some background on the complete study: Donors in the vaccine arm were drawn from COV1001, a multicentre, randomized, double-blind, placebo-controlled phase I-IIa trial testing Ad26.COV2.S in healthy adults. Dosing of Ad26.COV2.S was intramuscular, at either 5x10^10 or 1x10^11 viral particles, delivered as one shot or as two shots spaced 56 days apart. Sequencing of the TCRbeta repertoire served to evaluate the specificity and breadth of SARS-CoV-2-reactive T cell receptors following Ad26.COV2.S vaccination. A total of around 32 samples were included in the TCR-sequenced set, comprising around 19 Ad26.COV2.S vaccine recipients, 5 placebo recipients and 8 SARS-CoV-2 convalescent individuals. Participants in the trial were split at random into five groups of five each, receiving low-dose or high-dose Ad26.COV2.S once or twice, or else placebo on both occasions. Investigators remained blinded to trial group allocation during experiments and outcome assessment. General findings and caveats noted by the study authors: Comparing responses between vaccine doses or regimens was not something the study was powered to do. Ad26.COV2.S recipients had higher spike-specific TCR breadth than placebo recipients (P = 0.0014). After vaccination, substantial breadth of spike-specific CD8+ and CD4+ T cell responses was reported. The authors noted that the TCR breadth and depth analyses may have underestimated total T cell responses. Vaccine and placebo recipients had comparable non-spike TCR breadth, which fits with the vaccine containing only spike.

At the junction V is shortened by 3 bases and J by 5 bases, with 4 bases in between. Sequences SGHAT (CDR1) and FQNNGV (CDR2) are obtained from the germline V gene. The CDR3 starts with the cysteine, ends with the phenylalanine, and has 11 residues. Solely the CDR3 DNA is kept, with 33 bases framed from the first base. The sample's treatment or condition, from its label and the paper: 15 to 20 received Ad26.COV2.S at low or high dose, single or two shots; about 5 received placebo; per-sample allocation not given. Repertoires of vaccine and placebo recipients were sequenced from samples collected on day 63 after the first injection. In Cohort 1b, around 25 adults aged 18-55 years were enrolled at a single site in Boston, USA, between 29 July and 7 August 2020. As a vaccine, Ad26.COV2.S was a replication-incompetent adenovirus type 26 vector that expressed a prefusion-stabilized SARS-CoV-2 spike protein derived from the original Wuhan strain.

Comment on this clone: Which antigen it targets is not known. Base qualities were left out, and no much larger clone turns up one base away.

The immunoSEQ Assay was the method used to sequence TCRbeta CDR3 regions. After extraction, genomic DNA underwent amplification by bias-controlled multiplex PCR, followed by high-throughput sequencing. On the study's bioinformatics: Collapsing and filtering of sequences were performed to quantify the absolute abundance of each unique TCRbeta CDR3 region. T cell fraction was estimated by normalizing TCRbeta template counts to usable DNA, which was measured by amplifying reference genes present in all nucleated cells. Repertoire TCRs were annotated as SARS-CoV-2-specific when V gene, CDR3 amino acid sequence and J gene were exactly matched to a known reactive TCR set. The reference SARS-CoV-2 TCR set was obtained from MIRA and was filtered for enrichment in COVID-19-positive ImmuneCODE repertoires, whereby public or cross-reactive TCRs were removed. Using the MIRA antigens, annotated TCRs were further analysed by specific ORF or by position within an ORF. Breadth was defined as annotated unique rearrangements over total unique productive rearrangements; depth was the summed frequency of those rearrangements. Group comparisons of TCR breadth used two-sided Wilcoxon rank-sum tests. TCRdb carries this immuneACCESS record with in-frame sequences only. Its versions omit some clonotypes, under half of them owing to an unresolved V gene in the studies checked, with the rest unexplained. That table supplies the V and J calls and clone size; D and trimming were determined from the DNA. This sample gives around 450,000 clones in total; roughly nine tenths of them show up just once. The ten largest clones represent approximately 2.5% of the sample.

The material sequenced was peripheral blood, taken in a trial of Ad26.COV2.S vaccine versus placebo. The TCR comes from a person between 18 and 59 years old who received the Ad26.COV2.S COVID-19 vaccine or a placebo. The V and J genes are TRBV11-2 and TRBJ2-5, with no confidently assigned D gene. The sequence in DNA is TGTGCCAGCAGCTTTTCTGAGACCCAGTACTTC. Its protein reads: CASSFSETQYF.